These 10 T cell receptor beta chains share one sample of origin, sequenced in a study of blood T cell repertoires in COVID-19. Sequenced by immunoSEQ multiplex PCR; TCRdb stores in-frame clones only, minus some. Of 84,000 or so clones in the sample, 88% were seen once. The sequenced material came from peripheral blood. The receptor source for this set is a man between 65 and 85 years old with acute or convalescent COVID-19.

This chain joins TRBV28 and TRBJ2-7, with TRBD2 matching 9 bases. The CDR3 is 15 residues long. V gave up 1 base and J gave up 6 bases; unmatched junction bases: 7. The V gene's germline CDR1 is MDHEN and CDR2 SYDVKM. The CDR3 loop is CASSLSAGGLGEQYF. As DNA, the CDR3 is TGTGCCAGCAGTTTATCGGCGGGAGGGCTGGGCGAGCAGTACTTC.

CDR3 loop: CASKGGDRFTEAFF. In DNA, the CDR3 is TGTGCCAGCAAAGGTGGAGATCGGTTCACTGAAGCTTTCTTT. This rearrangement joins TRBV6-6 to TRBJ1-1; D is uncertain. V was pared by 7 bases and J by 4 bases, with 16 bases between. The CDR3 runs 14 residues. CDR1 MNHNY and CDR2 SVGAGI come from the germline V gene (reference sequence).

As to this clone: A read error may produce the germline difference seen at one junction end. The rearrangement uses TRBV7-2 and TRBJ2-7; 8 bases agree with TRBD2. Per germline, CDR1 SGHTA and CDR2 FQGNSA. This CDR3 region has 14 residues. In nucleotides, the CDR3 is TGTGCCAGCAGCTTAGGGTCAGAGGCGGGGGGCTTTGACTTC. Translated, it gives CASSLGSEAGGFDF.

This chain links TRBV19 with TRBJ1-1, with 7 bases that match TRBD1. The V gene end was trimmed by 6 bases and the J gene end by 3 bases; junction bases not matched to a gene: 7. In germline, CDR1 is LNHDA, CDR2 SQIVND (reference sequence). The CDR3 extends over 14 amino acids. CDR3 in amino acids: CASSSGTVYTEAFF. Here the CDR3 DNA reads TGTGCCAGTAGCAGTGGGACAGTCTACACTGAAGCTTTCTTT.

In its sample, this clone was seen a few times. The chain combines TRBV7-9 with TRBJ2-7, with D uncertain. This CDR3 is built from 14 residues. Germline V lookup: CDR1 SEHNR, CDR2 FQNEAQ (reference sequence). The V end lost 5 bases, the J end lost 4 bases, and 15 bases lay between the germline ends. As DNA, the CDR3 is TGTGCCAGCAGCCCACCGGGTTACAATTACGAGCAGTACTTC. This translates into CASSPPGYNYEQYF. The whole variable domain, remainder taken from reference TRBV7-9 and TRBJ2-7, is DTGVSQNPRHKITKRGQNVTFRCDPISEHNRLYWYRQTLGQGPEFLTYFQNEAQLEKSRLLSDRFSAERPKGSFSTLEIQRTEQGDSAMYLCASSPPGYNYEQYFGPGTRLTVT.

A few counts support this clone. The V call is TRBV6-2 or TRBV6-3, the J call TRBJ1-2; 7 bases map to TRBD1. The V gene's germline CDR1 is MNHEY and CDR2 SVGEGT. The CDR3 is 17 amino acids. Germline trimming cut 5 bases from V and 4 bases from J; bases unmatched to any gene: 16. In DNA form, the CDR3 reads TGTGCCAGCAGTCCCGGTATAAAGACAGGGCGGGTCTATGGCTACACCTTC. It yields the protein CASSPGIKTGRVYGYTF.

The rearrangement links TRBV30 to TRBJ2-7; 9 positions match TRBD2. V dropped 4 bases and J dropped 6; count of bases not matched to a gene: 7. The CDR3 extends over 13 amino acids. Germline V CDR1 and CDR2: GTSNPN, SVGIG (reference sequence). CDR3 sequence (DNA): TGTGCCTGGAAACCGGCGGGGGGGCTCGAGCAGTACTTC. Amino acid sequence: CAWKPAGGLEQYF.

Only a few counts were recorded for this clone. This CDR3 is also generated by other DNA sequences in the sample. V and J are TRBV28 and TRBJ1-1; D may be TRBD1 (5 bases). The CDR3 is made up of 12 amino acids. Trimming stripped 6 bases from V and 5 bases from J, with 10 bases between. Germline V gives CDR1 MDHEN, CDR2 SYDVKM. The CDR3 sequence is CASRGLGTEAFF. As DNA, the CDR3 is TGTGCCAGCAGGGGACTGGGGACTGAAGCTTTCTTT.

Here the CDR3 reads CASRSGQHSGNTIYF. DNA for the CDR3: TGTGCCAGCCGATCGGGACAACACTCTGGAAACACCATATATTTT. The chain uses TRBV28 and TRBJ1-3, with TRBD1 as a possible D gene (6 bases). This CDR3 spans 15 amino acids. Trimming removed 8 bases from V and 0 bases from J, with 14 bases in between. Germline V gives CDR1 MDHEN, CDR2 SYDVKM. The complete variable domain, with remaining parts taken from reference TRBV28 and TRBJ1-3, reads DVKVTQSSRYLVKRTGEKVFLECVQDMDHENMFWYRQDPGLGLRLIYFSYDVKMKEKGDIPEGYSVSREKKERFSLILESASTNQTSMYLCASRSGQHSGNTIYFGEGSWLTVV.

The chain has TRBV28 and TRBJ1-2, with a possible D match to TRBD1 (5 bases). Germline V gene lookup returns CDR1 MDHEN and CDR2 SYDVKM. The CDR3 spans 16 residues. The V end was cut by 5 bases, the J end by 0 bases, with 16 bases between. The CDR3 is CASSPSYRPSNYGYTF. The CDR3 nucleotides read TGTGCCAGCAGTCCCTCCTACAGGCCGTCTAACTATGGCTACACCTTC.